Shown below are 3 T cell receptor beta chains from a single sample sequenced in a study of T cell responses to AZD1222 COVID-19 vaccine. Sequencing was performed with immunoSEQ multiplex PCR; in TCRdb, only in-frame clones are kept and a portion is missing. The repertoire has some 120,000 clones, around nine tenths of them found once; the top ten carry roughly 1.5%. The sequences come from peripheral blood, collected 28 days after the second AZD1222 dose. Source of these receptors: an adult who received the AZD1222 COVID-19 vaccine.

This chain joins TRBV28 and TRBJ1-1, with D uncertain. Germline lookup yields CDR1 MDHEN and CDR2 SYDVKM. V lost 6 bases to trimming and J lost 0 bases, with 14 bases between them. The CDR3 is 15 amino acids. The CDR3 loop reads CASSTGWELNTEAFF. The CDR3 DNA reads as TGTGCCAGCAGCACCGGATGGGAGCTGAACACTGAAGCTTTCTTT. Combining the CDR3 with reference TRBV28 and TRBJ1-1 gives the whole variable domain DVKVTQSSRYLVKRTGEKVFLECVQDMDHENMFWYRQDPGLGLRLIYFSYDVKMKEKGDIPEGYSVSREKKERFSLILESASTNQTSMYLCASSTGWELNTEAFFGQGTRLTVV.

The chain links TRBV5-5 to TRBJ2-3, with D perhaps TRBD2 (5 bases). Germline V gene sequence: CDR1 SGHKS, CDR2 YYEKEE (reference sequence). Trimming stripped 3 bases from V and 9 bases from J, with 20 bases between. This CDR3 has 15 residues. The CDR3, as DNA: TGTGCCAGCAGCTCCCAACTAGGGTCTACACTAACGCAGTATTTT. It yields the protein CASSSQLGSTLTQYF.

The V call is TRBV7-2, the J call TRBJ2-3; 12 bases align to TRBD2. Trimming cost V 2 bases and J 4 bases; bases outside gene matches: 1. Per germline, CDR1 SGHTA and CDR2 FQGNSA. This CDR3 contains 15 residues. CDR3 in amino acids: CASSLLAGGPDTQYF. The CDR3 DNA reads TGTGCCAGCAGCTTACTAGCGGGAGGGCCAGATACGCAGTATTTT.